This T cell receptor (beta chain) was observed in a study of OX40 agonist ivuxolimab in advanced cancers. Broader study findings: Low normalized clonal expansion also occurred in some nonresponding patients. Still undetermined is the antigen specificity of the expanded peripheral T cells.

Deletions cut 6 bases from V and 5 bases from J, with 14 bases between. CDR3 length: 13 amino acids. From germline, CDR1 is SGHRS and CDR2 YFSETQ. Profiled with immunoSEQ multiplex PCR; TCRdb holds only in-frame clones, not every one. The data contain roughly 53,000 clones, 84% of them singletons. This clone was seen just once. The antigen remains undetermined. Patients with a history of autoimmune disease or on systemic immunosuppression were excluded. The sampling schedule covered blood at baseline, cycle 4 day 1, and cycle 7 day 1. The sample consisted of CD4+ or CD8+ T cells sorted from blood, taken in a trial of the OX40 agonist ivuxolimab. The TCR was taken from an adult with an advanced solid tumor such as melanoma, head and neck, liver or kidney cancer. The J gene is TRBJ1-2, the V gene TRBV5-1; D is ambiguous. The CDR3 DNA is TGCGCCAGCATGACTGCGAGTGGGTATGGCTACACCTTC. Encoded protein: CASMTASGYGYTF.